This is a list of T cell receptor beta chains from one sample in a study of cytomegalovirus exposure and HLA in healthy donors. The method was immunoSEQ multiplex PCR; TCRdb's version includes in-frame clones alone and lacks a portion of them. The data show about 180,000 clones, 86% seen once. Sequenced material: PBMCs. These receptors were taken from a man aged 18 to 35 in good health and CMV-seropositive. Both conserved end residues are part of each CDR3. Fields, in order: CDR3 length, J gene, D gene, V gene, clone size, CDR3 DNA, CDR3 protein. D genes are given only for firm matches. Only part of the rows carry a size: once, few, many, or a class if the clone is expanded.

length: 17
J: TRBJ1-3
D: .
V: TRBV18
size: .
DNA: TGTGCCAGCTCACCACTAGCAACTACAGGGTCGGGAAACACCATATATTTT
CDR3: CASSPLATTGSGNTIYF

length: 14
J: TRBJ2-7
D: .
V: TRBV11-2
size: .
DNA: TGTGCCAGCAGCTTTTACAGGTCGGCAGGCGAGCAGTACTTC
CDR3: CASSFYRSAGEQYF

length: 16
J: TRBJ2-7
D: TRBD2
V: TRBV6-4
size: .
DNA: TGTGCCAGCAGTGCGTTTCCGACTAGCGGGACCTACGAGCAGTACTTC
CDR3: CASSAFPTSGTYEQYF

length: 12
J: TRBJ1-2
D: TRBD1
V: TRBV6-6
size: .
DNA: TGTGCCAGCAGTCCCGGACAGGGTTGGGCCACCTTC
CDR3: CASSPGQGWATF

length: 12
J: TRBJ2-1
D: TRBD1
V: TRBV29-1
size: .
DNA: TGCAGCGTCGGGACAGGGGAAGGGGAGCAGTTCTTC
CDR3: CSVGTGEGEQFF

length: 10
J: TRBJ2-7
D: TRBD2
V: TRBV28
size: .
DNA: TGTGCCGTAGGACTAGCGGGCACTCTCTTC
CDR3: CAVGLAGTLF

length: 14
J: TRBJ2-7
D: .
V: TRBV4-3
size: .
DNA: TGCGCCAGCAGCCAAGGTGTCCCCCTCGGCGAGCAGTACTTC
CDR3: CASSQGVPLGEQYF

length: 14
J: TRBJ2-3
D: .
V: TRBV28
size: few
DNA: TGTGCCACCCGGGAATCAGGAGGTGCAGATACGCAGTATTTT
CDR3: CATRESGGADTQYF

length: 15
J: TRBJ2-7
D: .
V: TRBV6-6
size: .
DNA: TGTGCCAGCAGTCAAACTGGGGACACGTCCTACGAGCAGTACTTC
CDR3: CASSQTGDTSYEQYF

length: 16
J: TRBJ2-7
D: TRBD2
V: TRBV4-3
size: .
DNA: TGCGCCAGCAGCCCAGGACTAGCGGGAGGGCCCAACGAGCAGTACTTC
CDR3: CASSPGLAGGPNEQYF

length: 15
J: TRBJ1-5
D: .
V: TRBV5-6
size: .
DNA: TGTGCCAGCAGCTTCGCGGACAGCTTCAATCAGCCCCAGCATTTT
CDR3: CASSFADSFNQPQHF

length: 14
J: TRBJ1-6
D: .
V: TRBV6-1
size: .
DNA: TGTGCCAGCAGCCGCACAGGAACCCTTCACCCCCTCCACTTT
CDR3: CASSRTGTLHPLHF

length: 16
J: TRBJ1-1
D: .
V: TRBV29-1
size: .
DNA: TGCAGCGTTGAAGATAATTGGGGGGAAGAGGGCACTGAAGCTTTCTTT
CDR3: CSVEDNWGEEGTEAFF

length: 13
J: TRBJ2-4
D: .
V: TRBV2
size: .
DNA: TGTGCCAGCAGTGTAAACGAGAAAAACATTCAGTACTTC
CDR3: CASSVNEKNIQYF

length: 17
J: TRBJ2-5
D: TRBD2
V: TRBV4-2
size: .
DNA: TGTGCCAGCAGACCGGGGACTAGCGGGGGGGCCTCGGAGACCCAGTACTTC
CDR3: CASRPGTSGGASETQYF

length: 14
J: TRBJ1-1
D: TRBD1
V: TRBV7-2
size: .
DNA: TGTGCCAGCAGCTTCAGGACAGGGAACACTGAAGCTTTCTTT
CDR3: CASSFRTGNTEAFF

length: 15
J: TRBJ1-1
D: TRBD1
V: TRBV5-1
size: .
DNA: TGCGCCAGCAGCTTTCAGGGGGTTTCGAACACTGAAGCTTTCTTT
CDR3: CASSFQGVSNTEAFF

length: 13
J: TRBJ1-3
D: .
V: TRBV27
size: .
DNA: TGTGCCACCCGAGATCACTCTGGAAACACCATATATTTT
CDR3: CATRDHSGNTIYF

length: 12
J: TRBJ1-3
D: .
V: TRBV29-1
size: .
DNA: TGCAGCGTTGAGGGGCTCGGAAACACCATATATTTT
CDR3: CSVEGLGNTIYF

length: 15
J: TRBJ1-5
D: .
V: TRBV9
size: .
DNA: TGTGCCAGCAGTGAAGGGGGTGGGGTGGGGAAGCCCCAGCATTTT
CDR3: CASSEGGGVGKPQHF

length: 15
J: TRBJ1-5
D: TRBD1
V: TRBV6-1
size: once
DNA: TGTGCCAGCAGTGAACAGGACAGGCCCGGTCAGCCCCAGCATTTT
CDR3: CASSEQDRPGQPQHF

length: 14
J: TRBJ2-3
D: .
V: TRBV6-5
size: .
DNA: TGTGCCAGCACCCAAAAGGCTAGCATAGGTACGCAGTATTTT
CDR3: CASTQKASIGTQYF

length: 17
J: TRBJ2-5
D: TRBD2
V: TRBV7-9
size: .
DNA: TGTGCCAGCAGCTTAGACGGACTAGCGGGTAGCGAAGAGACCCAGTACTTC
CDR3: CASSLDGLAGSEETQYF

length: 13
J: TRBJ2-7
D: TRBD1
V: TRBV2
size: .
DNA: TGTGCCAGCAGCGCGGGACAGGTCCACGAGCAGTACTTC
CDR3: CASSAGQVHEQYF

length: 16
J: TRBJ2-2
D: TRBD2
V: TRBV9
size: .
DNA: TGTGCCAGCAGCGTAGGTCTAGCGGGGGCCACCGGGGAGCTGTTTTTT
CDR3: CASSVGLAGATGELFF

length: 13
J: TRBJ1-2
D: TRBD1
V: TRBV7-2
size: .
DNA: TGTGCCAGCAGCCTGACAGGGGATGGAGGCTACACCTTC
CDR3: CASSLTGDGGYTF

length: 12
J: TRBJ1-2
D: TRBD1
V: TRBV28
size: .
DNA: TGTGCCAGTACGACAGGGGCCTATGGCTACACCTTC
CDR3: CASTTGAYGYTF